The clone carrying this TCR beta chain came up a few times. Its specificity is unknown. The sample comes from a study of shared clonotypes between healthy human individuals. CDR1 and CDR2 from the germline V gene are SGHAT and FQNNGV. V was trimmed by 5 bases and J by 4 bases, leaving 18 bases between them. The CDR3 sequence is 15 residues long. Study-wide findings and caveats: Sampling included only blood; tissue repertoires likely differ. Represented genetic and exposure-history diversity was restricted by having few donors.

The repertoire was sequenced with immunoSEQ multiplex PCR; TCRdb's copy has only in-frame clones and lacks some. The sample shows fewer than 650,000 clones, around 80% of them seen only once. Donors, healthy HIV-negative adults, lacked recent acute infections or vaccinations. The donor cohort consisted entirely of Caucasian adults residing in Nashville, Tennessee. The TCR sequence derives from a woman aged 40-49 years in good health. Some clones in this sample may be carry-over from other donors' samples. The material sequenced was PBMCs. The chain uses TRBV11-2 and TRBJ2-7, with a weak D call TRBD1 (6 bases). As DNA, the CDR3 is TGTGCCAGCAGCCGGGACATCCGGGCATGGTACGAGCAGTACTTC. Translated: CASSRDIRAWYEQYF.